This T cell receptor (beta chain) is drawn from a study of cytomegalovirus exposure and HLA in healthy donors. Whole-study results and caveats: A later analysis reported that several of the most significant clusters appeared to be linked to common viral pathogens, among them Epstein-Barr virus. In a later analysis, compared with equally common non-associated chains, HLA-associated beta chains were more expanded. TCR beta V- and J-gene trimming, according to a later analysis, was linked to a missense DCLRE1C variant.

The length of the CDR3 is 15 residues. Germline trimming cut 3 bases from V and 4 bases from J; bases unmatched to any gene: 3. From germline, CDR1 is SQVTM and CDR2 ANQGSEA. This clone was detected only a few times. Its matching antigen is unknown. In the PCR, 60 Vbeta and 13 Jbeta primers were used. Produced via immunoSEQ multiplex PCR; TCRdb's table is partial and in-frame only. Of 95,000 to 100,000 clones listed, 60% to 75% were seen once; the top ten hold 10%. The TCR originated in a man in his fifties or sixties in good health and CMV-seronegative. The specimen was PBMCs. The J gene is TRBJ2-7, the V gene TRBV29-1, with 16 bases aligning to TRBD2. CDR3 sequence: CSVEGLAGGGYEQYF. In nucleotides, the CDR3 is TGCAGCGTTGAGGGACTAGCGGGAGGGGGATACGAGCAGTACTTC.